The rows below give T cell receptor beta chains drawn from one sample of a study of Tregs in tolerant kidney transplant recipients. Here immunoSEQ multiplex PCR was the method, and the copy in TCRdb shows in-frame clones only, minus some. The table lists roughly 250,000 clones, about 80% of them singletons. The sample comprised CD4+ T cells from blood. These TCRs come from a human donor in good health. Each CDR3 is given with its conserved first and last residue. Fields, in order: D gene, CDR3 length, clone size, V gene, J gene, CDR3 DNA, CDR3 protein. The D gene is left open where the match is weak. Clone size, where shown, is once, few, many, or a class for clones that have expanded.

>-|11|-|TRBV20-1|TRBJ2-3
TGCAGTGCTAGTTTCGCAGATACGCAGTATTTT
CSASFADTQYF
>-|15|few|TRBV2|TRBJ2-1
TGTGCCAGCAGTGAGGGGGCAGGGGCCTACAATGAGCAGTTCTTC
CASSEGAGAYNEQFF
>-|14|-|TRBV6-1|TRBJ2-3
TGTGCCAGCATCTACTGGGATACTCGAGATACGCAGTATTTT
CASIYWDTRDTQYF
>-|15|-|TRBV21-1|TRBJ1-1
TGTGCCAGCAGCAAAGAACGTCCAGGGCAGACTGAAGCTTTCTTT
CASSKERPGQTEAFF
>TRBD1|15|-|TRBV25-1|TRBJ1-4
TGTGCCAGCAGTACCTCACAGGGGGCAGGTGAAAAACTGTTTTTT
CASSTSQGAGEKLFF
>TRBD2|16|-|TRBV9|TRBJ2-7
TGTGCCAGCAGCGTAGGTCGCGGGGGGATGTCCTACGAGCAGTACTTC
CASSVGRGGMSYEQYF
>TRBD1|14|-|TRBV14|TRBJ1-2
TGTGCCAGCAGCCGCGGGACAGGGGGACGTGGCTACACCTTC
CASSRGTGGRGYTF
>-|12|-|TRBV5-4|TRBJ2-7
TGTGCCAGCAGCCGAACCTCCGGCGAGCAGTACTTC
CASSRTSGEQYF
>-|11|-|TRBV11-2|TRBJ1-3
TGTGCCAGCAGCTTCCGTTTTGCCATATATTTT
CASSFRFAIYF
>-|12|-|TRBV6-6|TRBJ2-5
TGTGCCAGCAGTTACTCGAGTCAGACCCAGTACTTC
CASSYSSQTQYF
>-|14|-|TRBV30|TRBJ1-2
TGTGCCTGGAGTGGGCAACTCGCTAACTATGGCTACACCTTC
CAWSGQLANYGYTF
>TRBD1|15|once|TRBV18|TRBJ1-6
TGTGCCAGCTCACCAGGACAGGGGGGGAATTCACCCCTCCACTTT
CASSPGQGGNSPLHF
>-|15|-|TRBV18|TRBJ2-7
TGTGCCAGCTCACCACCCGGGACATCCTCCTACGAGCAGTACTTC
CASSPPGTSSYEQYF
>TRBD2|16|-|TRBV6-4|TRBJ2-1
TGTGCCAGCAGTGGAATAGCGGGGTCCTCCTACAATGAGCAGTTCTTC
CASSGIAGSSYNEQFF
>-|16|-|TRBV5-5|TRBJ1-1
TGTGCCAGCAGCTTGGCCGGGCAGGGGAGAACAACTGAAGCTTTCTTT
CASSLAGQGRTTEAFF
>-|13|-|TRBV29-1|TRBJ2-5
TGCAGCGTTGTTGAGAAAAACCAAGAGACCCAGTACTTC
CSVVEKNQETQYF
>-|15|-|TRBV9|TRBJ2-3
TGTGCCAGCAGCGTAGCCTTGTCTGGCACAGATACGCAGTATTTT
CASSVALSGTDTQYF
>-|18|-|TRBV5-1|TRBJ1-2
TGCGCCAGCAGCTTTATCGGCAATCGGTTTGTACCTCCGTCGGGCTACACCTTC
CASSFIGNRFVPPSGYTF
>TRBD1|18|-|TRBV11-3|TRBJ2-1
TGTGCCAGCACCTCGGGTACACAGGGGATGGTTATGGGCAATGAGCAGTTCTTC
CASTSGTQGMVMGNEQFF
>-|14|-|TRBV11-2|TRBJ2-7
TGTGCCAGCAGCTTAGGGGGGGCAATAGTAGGGCAGTACTTC
CASSLGGAIVGQYF
>TRBD2|18|-|TRBV18|TRBJ2-5
TGTGCCAGCTCACCCAAACTAGCGGGAGTGGGTCCACAAGAGACCCAGTACTTC
CASSPKLAGVGPQETQYF
>-|14|-|TRBV7-6|TRBJ1-5
TGTGCCAGCAGCTTAGACAACTCCCATCAGCCCCAGCATTTT
CASSLDNSHQPQHF
>-|15|-|TRBV6-5|TRBJ2-1
TGTGCCAGCAGTTACGGTAGAGGGGGCTACAATGAGCAGTTCTTC
CASSYGRGGYNEQFF
>TRBD1|16|-|TRBV6-6|TRBJ1-1
TGTGCCAGCAGTTTCGAGACAGGGGGAGCCAACACTGAAGCTTTCTTT
CASSFETGGANTEAFF
>TRBD1|16|-|TRBV7-7|TRBJ2-6
TGTGCTACCGGGCAGACAGGGCGGTCTGGGGCCAACGTCCTGACTTTC
CATGQTGRSGANVLTF
>TRBD1|16|-|TRBV10-3|TRBJ2-7
TGTGCCAGCAGTCTCTACGGACAGGGGGCCACCTACGAGCAGTACTTC
CASSLYGQGATYEQYF
>-|11|-|TRBV20-1|TRBJ1-1
TGCAGTGCTCTCAGGTTCGCTGAAGCTTTCTTT
CSALRFAEAFF
>-|12|-|TRBV7-6|TRBJ2-5
TGTGCCAGCAACAATATAGGAGAGACCCAGTACTTC
CASNNIGETQYF
>TRBD2|13|-|TRBV27|TRBJ2-7
TGTGCTATCAGGGCTAGCGGATCCTACGAGCAGTACTTC
CAIRASGSYEQYF
>-|15|-|TRBV7-2|TRBJ2-7
TGTGCCAGCAGCTTACAAGCGCTGAGCTCCTACGAGCAGTACTTC
CASSLQALSSYEQYF
>-|15|few|TRBV10-3|TRBJ1-1
TGTGCCATCAGTGAGTCGGCGGATTTGAACACTGAAGCTTTCTTT
CAISESADLNTEAFF
>-|14|-|TRBV6-5|TRBJ1-1
TGTGCCAGCAGTTCCTTCGACCCTGGGGGCGAAGCTTTCTTT
CASSSFDPGGEAFF
>TRBD2|18|-|TRBV4-1|TRBJ2-4
TGCGCCAGCAGCTCGGGACTAGCGGGAGGGCAAGGCAAAAACATTCAGTACTTC
CASSSGLAGGQGKNIQYF
>-|13|-|TRBV2|TRBJ1-4
TGTGCCAGCAGTGAAGCGCTTCGGGGGAAACTGTTTTTT
CASSEALRGKLFF
>TRBD1|14|-|TRBV14|TRBJ2-3
TGTGCCAGCAGCAGGACAGGGGGGAAAGATACGCAGTATTTT
CASSRTGGKDTQYF
>-|14|-|TRBV30|TRBJ1-1
TGTGCCTGGAGCAGGACAGTAGGGTACACTGAAGCTTTCTTT
CAWSRTVGYTEAFF
>-|15|-|TRBV6-1|TRBJ1-1
TGTGCCAGCAGTGCTCCGAGCGGGGTTCGCACTGAAGCTTTCTTT
CASSAPSGVRTEAFF
>-|14|-|TRBV29-1|TRBJ2-7
TGCAGCGTTGGGGTAGACAGAGCCTCCTACGAGCAGTACTTC
CSVGVDRASYEQYF
>TRBD2|15|once|TRBV5-5|TRBJ2-3
TGTGCCAGCAGCCCAGCGGGGGGGCGTGCAGATACGCAGTATTTT
CASSPAGGRADTQYF
>-|15|-|TRBV5-4|TRBJ2-1
TGTGCCAGCAGCTTGGCATTCCGGGGGGCGAGGGAGCAGTTCTTC
CASSLAFRGAREQFF
>TRBD1|18|-|TRBV7-9|TRBJ2-1
TGTGCCAGCAGCTCGACAGGGGGCCGGAACGCGATTTACAATGAGCAGTTCTTC
CASSSTGGRNAIYNEQFF
>TRBD1|15|-|TRBV10-3|TRBJ1-1
TGTGCCATCAGTGAGTCCGGACAGGGGGGCTCCCGAGCTTTCTTT
CAISESGQGGSRAFF
>TRBD1|15|-|TRBV18|TRBJ2-7
TGTGCCAGCTCGCGGCTACGGGACAGCGCCTACGAGCAGTACTTC
CASSRLRDSAYEQYF
>TRBD1|14|-|TRBV6-5|TRBJ2-7
TGTGCCAGCAGTTCCGGGACAGGGGAGTACGAGCAGTACTTC
CASSSGTGEYEQYF
>-|13|once|TRBV19|TRBJ2-4
TGTGCCAGTAGTATAGAACAGGGCGGCATTCAGTACTTC
CASSIEQGGIQYF
>-|14|-|TRBV4-1|TRBJ2-7
TGCGCCAGCAGCCAAGACCGAGGAACCTACGAGCAGTACTTC
CASSQDRGTYEQYF
>-|9|-|TRBV19|TRBJ1-2
TGTGCCAGTACCCCTGGCTACACCTTC
CASTPGYTF